Following are 17 T cell receptor beta chains from one sample sequenced in a study of blood T cell repertoires in COVID-19. Only in-frame clones appear in the TCRdb table, and some are missing; sequencing was by immunoSEQ multiplex PCR. The sample records about 200,000 clones, roughly 90% being singletons. The sequencing sample was made of peripheral blood. These receptors all come from a man aged 35-49 years with acute or convalescent COVID-19.

This CDR3 is CASSPTGSMNTEAFF. As DNA, the CDR3 is TGCGCCAGCAGCCCGACAGGGAGCATGAACACTGAAGCTTTCTTT. This chain connects TRBV5-1 to TRBJ1-1; the match to TRBD1 covers 7 bases. The CDR3 totals 15 residues. V was clipped by 4 bases and J by 0 bases; unmatched bases: 6. The germline V gene encodes CDR1 SGHRS and CDR2 YFSETQ.

The rearrangement links TRBV19 to TRBJ2-3, with TRBD2 identical over 12 bases. Trimming at V came to 3 bases and at J to 1 base, leaving 5 bases not matched to a gene. CDR3 length equals 17 residues. CDR1 and CDR2 from the germline V gene are LNHDA and SQIVND (reference sequence). CDR3 protein: CASSILAGGRGTDTQYF. The CDR3 DNA reads as TGTGCCAGTAGTATCCTAGCGGGGGGGAGGGGCACAGATACGCAGTATTTT.

Details on this clone: Compared with germline, one end of the junction differs, possibly owing to a read error. V gene TRBV5-6 combines with J gene TRBJ2-3; TRBD2 matches 9 bases. Germline CDR1 reads SGHDT; CDR2 reads YYEEEE. There are 15 residues in the CDR3. The CDR3 region is CASNLGLARPDTQYF. CDR3 nucleotides: TGTGCCAGCAACTTGGGACTAGCCCGTCCAGATACGCAGTATTTT.

V and J are TRBV11-3 and TRBJ1-6, with D perhaps TRBD1 (5 bases). Germline V CDR1 and CDR2: SGHNT, YENEEA. CDR3 length: 17 amino acids. V lost 1 base and J 0 bases, leaving 10 bases between the germline ends. The CDR3, as DNA: TGTGCCAGCAGCTTAGCGGGGGATTGCTCCTATAATTCACCCCTCCACTTT. Its protein product is CASSLAGDCSYNSPLHF.

This clone was observed a handful of times. The V and J genes are TRBV6-5 and TRBJ2-7, with D possibly TRBD1 on 5 matching bases. The germline V gene encodes CDR1 MNHEY and CDR2 SVGAGI. The V end lost 5 bases, the J end lost 8 bases, and 10 bases lay between the germline ends. The CDR3 contains 11 residues. The CDR3 here is CASSTDRQQYF. The CDR3 DNA is TGTGCCAGCAGTACAGACAGACAGCAGTACTTC.

This clone has a handful of counts. The chain recombines TRBV10-1 with TRBJ2-7, with 10 bases aligning to TRBD1. The J segment lost 1 base and the V segment lost 6 bases, leaving 3 bases of the junction unmatched. The CDR3 runs 14 residues. CDR1 is WNHNN and CDR2 is SYGVQD in the germline V gene (reference sequence). The CDR3 coding sequence is TGCGCCAGCAGCCGGGACAGGGGATCCTACGAGCAGTACTTC. It translates to CASSRDRGSYEQYF.

V and J are TRBV7-9 and TRBJ1-1, with a weak D call TRBD1 (6 bases). The V gene's germline CDR1 is SEHNR and CDR2 FQNEAQ (reference sequence). Deletions cut 3 bases from V and 4 bases from J, with 12 bases between. The CDR3 runs to 14 residues. The DNA for the CDR3 is TGTGCCAGCAGCTTGTCAGGGGCGTTCACTGAAGCTTTCTTT. It specifies CASSLSGAFTEAFF.

On this clone itself: This sample also contains other DNA sequences that code for the same CDR3. The CDR3 DNA is TGCGCCAGCAGCTTTGGGACTAGCGGGGGGGATACGCAGTATTTT. Protein sequence: CASSFGTSGGDTQYF. The genes are TRBV5-1 and TRBJ2-3, with 15 bases aligning to TRBD2. The CDR3 is 15 residues long. V was pared by 2 bases and J by 6 bases, with 1 base of the junction left unmatched. Germline CDR1 and CDR2: SGHRS and YFSETQ.

V usage is TRBV5-1 and J usage is TRBJ2-1, with 12 bases fitting TRBD1. Germline CDR1 is SGHRS and CDR2 is YFSETQ. V lost 9 bases, J lost 10 bases, and 11 bases stayed unmatched. The CDR3 consists of 14 residues. CDR3 nucleotides: TGCGCCACTAACCCGGGACAGGGGGCTGGAGAGCAGTTCTTC. It yields the protein CATNPGQGAGEQFF.

The rearrangement joins TRBV3-1 (or the pseudogene TRBV3-2) to TRBJ1-1; weak D call: TRBD1 (5 bases). Germline lookup yields CDR1 LGHDT and CDR2 YNNKEL (reference sequence). V lost 2 bases and J 3 bases, leaving 10 bases between the germline ends. This CDR3 is 14 amino acids long. CDR3 DNA: TGTGCCAGCAGCCAAAACTCGGGGGACACTGAAGCTTTCTTT. Its translation: CASSQNSGDTEAFF.

This sequence joins TRBV7-3 and TRBJ2-7, with TRBD1 matching 8 bases. The J segment lost 2 bases and the V segment lost 5 bases, leaving 2 bases of the junction unmatched. This CDR3 is built from 13 residues. The germline gives CDR1 SGHTA, CDR2 FQGTGA. The CDR3 spells CASSKGQAYEQYF. Here the CDR3 DNA reads TGTGCCAGCAGCAAGGGACAGGCCTACGAGCAGTACTTC.

The rearrangement links TRBV3-1 (or the pseudogene TRBV3-2) to TRBJ2-1; D gene ambiguous. The CDR3 extends over 14 amino acids. The V end lost 3 bases, the J end lost 5 bases, and 11 bases lay between the germline ends. Germline V lookup: CDR1 LGHDT, CDR2 YNNKEL (reference sequence). CDR3 sequence (DNA): TGTGCCAGCAGCCAGATGCAGAAAAACAATGAGCAGTTCTTC. Residues: CASSQMQKNNEQFF.

This chain connects TRBV6-2 or TRBV6-3 to TRBJ2-3; 10 nucleotides agree with TRBD1. The V gene end was trimmed by 6 bases and the J gene end by 4 bases; junction bases not matched to a gene: 4. Germline V gene sequence: CDR1 MNHEY, CDR2 SVGEGT. CDR3 size: 14 residues. The DNA of the CDR3 is TGTGCCAGCAGCCGGGACAGGGGACCAGATACGCAGTATTTT. Its translation is CASSRDRGPDTQYF.

The chain couples TRBV21-1 to TRBJ1-2; the table gives TRBD1 as D, unverified against the DNA. TRBV21-1 is assigned pseudogene status. The CDR3 contains 14 residues. CDR3 sequence reads: CASSRGVQGAKKSF. CDR3 nucleotides: TGTGCCAGCAGCAGGGGGGTCCAGGGGGCGAAAAAGTCCTTC.

The rearrangement uses TRBV7-2 and TRBJ2-2; 12 bases are a match to TRBD1. V was clipped by 1 base and J by 5 bases; unmatched bases: 5. Germline V gene sequence: CDR1 SGHTA, CDR2 FQGNSA. The CDR3 loop spans 17 amino acids. The CDR3 spells CASSLVWDRGRTGELFF. In DNA form, the CDR3 reads TGTGCCAGCAGCTTAGTCTGGGACAGGGGGCGAACCGGGGAGCTGTTTTTT.

This chain links TRBV10-3 with TRBJ2-3; TRBD2 might be the D (5 bases). The CDR3 runs 15 residues. Deletions cut 2 bases from V and 0 bases from J, with 9 bases between. CDR1 is ENHRY and CDR2 is SYGVKD in the germline V gene. The CDR3 DNA reads as TGTGCCATCAGTGAGGAGGGTCGGAGCACAGATACGCAGTATTTT. It specifies CAISEEGRSTDTQYF.

With respect to this clone: One end of the junction fails to match germline, which may point to a read error. This rearrangement joins TRBV7-7 to TRBJ2-3; 9 bases map to TRBD2. The germline CDR1 and CDR2 sequences are SSHAT and FNYEAQ (reference sequence). This CDR3 has 17 residues. Here the CDR3 reads CASSPDGAGGAADTQYF. CDR3 coding DNA: TGTGCTAGCAGCCCAGATGGGGCGGGGGGGGCCGCAGATACGCAGTATTTT.